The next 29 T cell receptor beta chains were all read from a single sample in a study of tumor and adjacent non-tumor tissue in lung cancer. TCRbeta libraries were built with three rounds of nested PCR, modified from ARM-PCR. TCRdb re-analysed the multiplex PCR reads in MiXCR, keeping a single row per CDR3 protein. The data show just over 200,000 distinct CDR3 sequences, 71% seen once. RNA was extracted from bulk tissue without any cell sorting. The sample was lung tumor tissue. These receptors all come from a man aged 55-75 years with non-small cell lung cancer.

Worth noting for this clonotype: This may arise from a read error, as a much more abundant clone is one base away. The CDR3 DNA is TGTGTCAGCAGCTTAGAATATGCAGGGAGAGAGACCCAGTACTTC. Translating gives CVSSLEYAGRETQYF. The genes are TRBV11-3 and TRBJ2-5; the D call may be TRBD1 or TRBD2 (5 bases each). The CDR3 consists of 15 residues. CDR1 SGHNT and CDR2 YENEEA come from the germline V gene. Full variable domain (outside the CDR3, taken from reference TRBV11-3 and TRBJ2-5): EAGVVQSPRYKIIEKKQPVAFWCNPISGHNTLYWYLQNLGQGPELLIRYENEEAVDDSQLPKDRFSAERLKGVDSTLKIQPAELGDSAVYLCVSSLEYAGRETQYFGPGTRLLVL.

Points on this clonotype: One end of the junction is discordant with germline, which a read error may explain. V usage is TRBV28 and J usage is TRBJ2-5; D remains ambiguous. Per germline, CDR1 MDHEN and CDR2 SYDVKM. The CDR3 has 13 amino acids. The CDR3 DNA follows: TGCGCCAGCAGCCTAGTGGGTCCAGAGACCCAGTACTTC. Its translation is CASSLVGPETQYF. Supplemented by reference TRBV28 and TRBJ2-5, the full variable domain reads DVKVTQSSRYLVKRTGEKVFLECVQDMDHENMFWYRQDPGLGLRLIYFSYDVKMKEKGDIPEGYSVSREKKERFSLILESASTNQTSMYLCASSLVGPETQYFGPGTRLLVL.

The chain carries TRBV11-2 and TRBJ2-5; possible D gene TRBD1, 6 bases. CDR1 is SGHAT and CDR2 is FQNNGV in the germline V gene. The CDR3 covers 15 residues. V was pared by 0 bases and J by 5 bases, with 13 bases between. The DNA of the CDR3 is TGTGCCAGCAGCTTAGAACAGACAGGACGGGAGACCCAGTACTTC. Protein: CASSLEQTGRETQYF.

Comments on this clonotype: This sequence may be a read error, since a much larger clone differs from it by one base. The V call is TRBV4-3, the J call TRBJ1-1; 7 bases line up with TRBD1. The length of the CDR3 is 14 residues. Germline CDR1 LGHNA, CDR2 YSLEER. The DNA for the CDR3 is TGCGCCAGCAGCCTGGACGACAGGGACACTGAAGCTATCTTT. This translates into CASSLDDRDTEAIF.

The CDR3 nucleotides read TGTGCCAGCAGAAGAGAGGCTCAAGAGACCCAGTACTTC. It translates to CASRREAQETQYF. The J gene is TRBJ2-5, the V gene TRBV7-9; D unclear. CDR1 SEHNR and CDR2 FQNEAQ come from the germline V gene (reference sequence). V lost 6 bases to trimming and J lost 2 bases, with 10 bases between them. This CDR3 contains 13 residues.

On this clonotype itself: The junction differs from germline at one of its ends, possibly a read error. The chain's CDR3 is CSAPSRANTGELCF. The CDR3 DNA reads TGCAGTGCCCCCTCACGAGCGAACACCGGGGAACTGTGTTTT. The rearrangement links TRBV20-1 to TRBJ2-2; possible D gene TRBD2, 5 bases. This CDR3 is built from 14 residues. Germline values: CDR1 DFQATT, CDR2 SNEGSKA (reference sequence).

The CDR3 DNA sequence: TGTGCCAGCAGCAAAACGGGTCGGACTAATGAAAAACTGTTTTTT. Its protein is CASSKTGRTNEKLFF. The chain combines TRBV6-5 with TRBJ1-4; D gene unclear. Germline values: CDR1 MNHEY, CDR2 SVGAGI. The CDR3 runs to 15 residues. The ends were cut back, 6 bases at V and 2 bases at J, with 13 bases in the middle.

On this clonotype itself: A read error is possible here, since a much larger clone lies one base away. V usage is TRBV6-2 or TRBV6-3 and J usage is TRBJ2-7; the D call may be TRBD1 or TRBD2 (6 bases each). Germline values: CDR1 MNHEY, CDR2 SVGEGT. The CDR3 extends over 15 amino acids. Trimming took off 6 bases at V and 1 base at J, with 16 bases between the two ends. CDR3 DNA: TGTGCCAGCAGGACTACAGGGAGGACGTCCTACGAGCAGTACTTC. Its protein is CASRTTGRTSYEQYF.

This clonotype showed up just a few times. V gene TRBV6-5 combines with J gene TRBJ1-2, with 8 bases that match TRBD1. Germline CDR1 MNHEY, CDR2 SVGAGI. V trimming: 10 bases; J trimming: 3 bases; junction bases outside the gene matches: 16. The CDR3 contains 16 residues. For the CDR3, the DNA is TGTGCCAACCGGCTGTACAGGGGGAAGGGGGACTATGGCTACACCTTC. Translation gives CANRLYRGKGDYGYTF.

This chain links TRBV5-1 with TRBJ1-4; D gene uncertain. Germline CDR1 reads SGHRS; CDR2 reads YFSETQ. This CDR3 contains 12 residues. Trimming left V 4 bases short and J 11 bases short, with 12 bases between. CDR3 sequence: CASSEGPKKLFF. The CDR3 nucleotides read TGCGCCAGCAGCGAAGGACCGAAGAAACTGTTTTTT.

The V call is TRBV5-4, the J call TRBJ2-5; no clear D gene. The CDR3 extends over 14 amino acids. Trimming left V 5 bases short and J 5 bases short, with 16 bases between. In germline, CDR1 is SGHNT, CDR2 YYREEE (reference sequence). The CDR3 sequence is CASSSSRSAETQYF. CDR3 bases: TGTGCCAGCAGTTCGTCGAGGAGCGCCGAGACCCAGTACTTC.

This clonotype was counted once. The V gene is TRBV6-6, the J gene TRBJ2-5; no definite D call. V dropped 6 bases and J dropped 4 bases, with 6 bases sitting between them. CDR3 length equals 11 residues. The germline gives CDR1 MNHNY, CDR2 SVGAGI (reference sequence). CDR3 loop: CASSTSETQYF. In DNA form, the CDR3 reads TGTGCCAGCAGCACTTCAGAGACCCAGTACTTC.

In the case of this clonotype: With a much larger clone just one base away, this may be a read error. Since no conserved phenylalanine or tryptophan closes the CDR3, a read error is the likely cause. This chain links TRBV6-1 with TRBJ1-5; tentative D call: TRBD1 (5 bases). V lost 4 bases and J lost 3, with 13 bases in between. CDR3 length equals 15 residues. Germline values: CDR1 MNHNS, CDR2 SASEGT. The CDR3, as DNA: TGTGCCAGCAGTGTTTGGGACGGCAACAATCAGCCCCAGCATCTT. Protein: CASSVWDGNNQPQHL.

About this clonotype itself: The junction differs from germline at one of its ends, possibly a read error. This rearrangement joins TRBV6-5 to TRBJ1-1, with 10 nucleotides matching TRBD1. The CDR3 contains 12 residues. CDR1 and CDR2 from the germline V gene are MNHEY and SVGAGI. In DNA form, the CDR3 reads TGTACCAGCAGTTCGGACAGGGGGGGAGCTTTCTTT. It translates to CTSSSDRGGAFF.

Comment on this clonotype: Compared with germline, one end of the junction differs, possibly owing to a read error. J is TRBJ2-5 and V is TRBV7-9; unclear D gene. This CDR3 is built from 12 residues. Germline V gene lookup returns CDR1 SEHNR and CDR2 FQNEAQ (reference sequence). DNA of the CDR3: TGTGCCAGCAGCTTAGAAGAAGAGACCCACTACTTC. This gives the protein CASSLEEETHYF.

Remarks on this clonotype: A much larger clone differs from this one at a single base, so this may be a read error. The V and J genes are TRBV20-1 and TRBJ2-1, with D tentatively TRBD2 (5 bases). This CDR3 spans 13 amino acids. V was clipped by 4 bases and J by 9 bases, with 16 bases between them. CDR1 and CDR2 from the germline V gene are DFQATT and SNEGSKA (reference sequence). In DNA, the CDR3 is TGCAGTGCTATGGGAGAGGGCGGGCGTGAGCAGTTCTTC. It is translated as CSAMGEGGREQFF.

CDR3 nucleotide sequence: TGTGCCAGCAGTTTAGCTATCCTGAGGATGGGCTACACCTTC. Residues: CASSLAILRMGYTF. V usage is TRBV12-3 or TRBV12-4 and J usage is TRBJ1-2, with D hard to call. V lost 0 bases to trimming and J lost 8 bases, with 13 bases between them. The CDR3 is 14 residues long.

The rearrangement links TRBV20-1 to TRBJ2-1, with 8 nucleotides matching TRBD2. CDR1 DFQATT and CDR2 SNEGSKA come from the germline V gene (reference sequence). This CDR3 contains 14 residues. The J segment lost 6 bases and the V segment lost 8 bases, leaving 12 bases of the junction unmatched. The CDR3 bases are TGCAGTACTACTAGCGGTGGCCCTTCCAATGAGCAGTTCTTC. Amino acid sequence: CSTTSGGPSNEQFF.

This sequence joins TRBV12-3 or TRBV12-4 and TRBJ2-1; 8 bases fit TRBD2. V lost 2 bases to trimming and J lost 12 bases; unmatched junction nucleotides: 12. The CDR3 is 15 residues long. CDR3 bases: TGTGCCAGCAGTTTACGGACTAGCCGGAGGATAGCGCAGTTCTTC. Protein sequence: CASSLRTSRRIAQFF.

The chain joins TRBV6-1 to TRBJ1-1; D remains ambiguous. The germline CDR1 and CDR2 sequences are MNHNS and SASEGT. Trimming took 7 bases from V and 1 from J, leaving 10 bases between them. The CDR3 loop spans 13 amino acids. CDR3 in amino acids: CASTEKGNTEAFF. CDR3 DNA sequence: TGTGCCAGCACCGAAAAGGGGAACACTGAAGCTTTCTTT.

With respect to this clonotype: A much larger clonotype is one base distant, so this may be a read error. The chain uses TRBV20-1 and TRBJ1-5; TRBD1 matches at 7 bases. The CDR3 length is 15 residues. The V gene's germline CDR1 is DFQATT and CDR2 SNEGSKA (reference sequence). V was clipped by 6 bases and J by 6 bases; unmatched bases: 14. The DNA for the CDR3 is TGCAGTGCGACGGCTAACTCGACAGGGCCTCAGCCCCAGCATTTT. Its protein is CSATANSTGPQPQHF.

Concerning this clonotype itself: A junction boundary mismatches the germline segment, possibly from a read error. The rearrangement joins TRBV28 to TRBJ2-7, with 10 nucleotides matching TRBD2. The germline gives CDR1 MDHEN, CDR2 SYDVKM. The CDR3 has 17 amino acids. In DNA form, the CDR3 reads TGTGCCAGCAGTTTATTGGGCACTAGCGGGGCAGTCTGCGAGCAGTGCTTC. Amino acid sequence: CASSLLGTSGAVCEQCF.

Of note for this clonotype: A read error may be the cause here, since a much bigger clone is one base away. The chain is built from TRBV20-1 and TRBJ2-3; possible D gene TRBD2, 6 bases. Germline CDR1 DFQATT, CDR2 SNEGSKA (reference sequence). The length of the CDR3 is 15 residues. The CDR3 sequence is CNARDEQRGTDTQYF. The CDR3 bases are TGCAATGCTAGAGATGAGCAGCGGGGCACAGATACGCAGTATTTT.

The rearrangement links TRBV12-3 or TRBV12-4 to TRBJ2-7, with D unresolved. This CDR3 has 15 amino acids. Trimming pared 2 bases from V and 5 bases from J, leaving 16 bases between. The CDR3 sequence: CASSLLGRNHHEQYF. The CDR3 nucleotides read TGTGCCAGCAGTTTATTAGGCAGGAACCACCACGAGCAGTACTTC.

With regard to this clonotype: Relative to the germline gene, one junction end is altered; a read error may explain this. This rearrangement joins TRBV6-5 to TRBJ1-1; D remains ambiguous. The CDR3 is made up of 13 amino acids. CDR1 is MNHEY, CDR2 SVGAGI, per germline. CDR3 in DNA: TGTGCCAGCAGTTACTCGGGGAACACTGAAGCTATCTTT. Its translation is CASSYSGNTEAIF.

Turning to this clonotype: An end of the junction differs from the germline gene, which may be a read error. In nucleotides, the CDR3 is TGTGCCGGCAGCTTGGGGAGACTAGCGTCTTACAATGAGCAGTTCTTC. Translated, it gives CAGSLGRLASYNEQFF. The chain combines TRBV5-5 with TRBJ2-1, with TRBD2 matching 8 bases. Germline V gives CDR1 SGHKS, CDR2 YYEKEE (reference sequence). This CDR3 has 16 residues.

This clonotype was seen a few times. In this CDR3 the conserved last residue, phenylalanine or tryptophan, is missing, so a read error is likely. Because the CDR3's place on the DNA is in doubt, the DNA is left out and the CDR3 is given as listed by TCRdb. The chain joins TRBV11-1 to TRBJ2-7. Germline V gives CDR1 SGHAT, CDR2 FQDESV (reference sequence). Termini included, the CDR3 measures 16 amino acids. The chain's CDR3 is CASSLAIRDNSYEQYI.

CDR3 sequence: CAWDRRAGTEAFF. The CDR3 nucleotides read TGTGCCTGGGACCGCAGAGCGGGGACTGAAGCTTTCTTT. The chain couples TRBV30 to TRBJ1-1; D uncertain. The ends were cut back, 5 bases at V and 5 bases at J, with 15 bases in the middle. The CDR3 spans 13 residues. The germline V gene encodes CDR1 GTSNPN and CDR2 SVGIG (reference sequence).

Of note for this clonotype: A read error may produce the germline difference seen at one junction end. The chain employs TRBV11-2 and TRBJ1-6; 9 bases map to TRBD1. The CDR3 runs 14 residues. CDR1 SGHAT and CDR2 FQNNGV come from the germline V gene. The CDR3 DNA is TGTGCCAGCAGCCAGACAGGGGGTTTATCACCGCTCCACTTT. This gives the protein CASSQTGGLSPLHF.